One sample yielded the 10 T cell receptor beta chains listed below, sequenced in a study of response to subunit inactivated influenza vaccine listed by TCRdb under 2018. The method behind the library was RT-PCR. The data were produced on an Illumina HiSeq 2500. The public reads were reprocessed in TCRdb via fastp at Q25 and MiXCR, keeping in-frame beta chains. When rows share a CDR3 protein, they turn into one entry using the most common DNA and genes. The sample table contains a few hundred thousand distinct CDR3 sequences; only one count was recorded for under 8.5% of them. Jointly, the top ten make up approximately 14% of the sample. The material was PBMCs from blood, obtained around 25 months after vaccination. The receptors here all came from a man between 50 and 69 years old who received an inactivated influenza vaccine. Donor details come from another sample of the same person, matched by shared clones.

This clonotype showed up many times. The genes are TRBV3-1 and TRBJ2-2, with 12 bases identical to TRBD2. V trimming: 0 bases; J trimming: 7 bases; junction bases outside the gene matches: 6. The CDR3 length is 17 residues. CDR1 and CDR2 (germline): LGHDT, YNNKEL (reference sequence). CDR3 sequence: CASSQDPLAGGRGELFF. The CDR3 bases are TGTGCCAGCAGCCAAGATCCACTAGCGGGAGGCCGCGGGGAGCTGTTTTTT.

The chain employs TRBV3-1 and TRBJ2-5; TRBD1 might be the D (7 bases). Trimming pared 4 bases from V and 5 bases from J, leaving 20 bases between. Germline CDR1 and CDR2: LGHDT and YNNKEL (reference sequence). The CDR3 is 16 residues long. The CDR3 nucleotides read TGTGCCAGCAGCCCGACTAGGACAGGCAGAGGGGAGACCCAGTACTTC. Translated, it gives CASSPTRTGRGETQYF.

This clonotype was detected only a few times. This sequence joins TRBV5-1 and TRBJ2-1; either TRBD1 or TRBD2 may fit D (5 bases each). The germline V gene encodes CDR1 SGHRS and CDR2 YFSETQ. The CDR3 is 16 residues long. V lost 3 bases and J lost 1, with 14 bases in between. The CDR3 loop reads CASSSPGRGSYNEQFF. The CDR3, as DNA: TGCGCCAGCAGCTCGCCGGGGCGCGGGTCCTACAATGAGCAGTTCTTC. Complete variable domain (other parts from reference TRBV5-1 and TRBJ2-1): KAGVTQTPRYLIKTRGQQVTLSCSPISGHRSVSWYQQTPGQGLQFLFEYFSETQRNKGNFPGRFSGRQFSNSRSEMNVSTLELGDSALYLCASSSPGRGSYNEQFFGPGTRLTVL.

V gene TRBV27 combines with J gene TRBJ2-7; perhaps D is TRBD1 or TRBD2 (5 bases each). Germline V gives CDR1 MNHEY, CDR2 SMNVEV (reference sequence). Trimming left V 8 bases short and J 7 bases short, with 15 bases between. The CDR3 has 12 residues. The CDR3, as DNA: TGTGCCAGCCGGGACCTCCGGGGTGAGCAGTACTTC. Amino acids: CASRDLRGEQYF.

This chain connects TRBV20-1 to TRBJ1-6; D remains ambiguous. Trimming took off 3 bases at V and 16 bases at J, with 13 bases between the two ends. Germline CDR1 and CDR2: DFQATT and SNEGSKA (reference sequence). The CDR3 totals 11 residues. The CDR3 here is CSASPIGGLHF. CDR3 nucleotides: TGCAGTGCTAGCCCGATAGGCGGACTCCACTTT.

This clonotype was found a few times. The rearrangement links TRBV7-8 to TRBJ1-6, with 9 bases aligning to TRBD1. V lost 4 bases and J lost 6; bases outside the gene matches: 13. The CDR3 is made up of 18 amino acids. CDR1 SGHVS and CDR2 FQNEAQ come from the germline V gene. CDR3 loop: CASSSGQGWEPPNSPLHF. The CDR3 DNA reads as TGTGCCAGCAGCTCGGGACAGGGCTGGGAACCCCCTAATTCACCCCTCCACTTT. The full variable domain, completed using reference TRBV7-8 and TRBJ1-6, is GAGVSQSPRYKVAKRGQDVALRCDPISGHVSLFWYQQALGQGPEFLTYFQNEAQLDKSGLPSDRFFAERPEGSVSTLKIQRTQQEDSAVYLCASSSGQGWEPPNSPLHFGNGTRLTVT.

This clonotype was recorded many times. The CDR3 loop is CASSLNGGILDTQYF. The CDR3 bases are TGCGCCAGCAGCTTGAACGGGGGCATTCTAGATACGCAGTATTTT. The J gene is TRBJ2-3, the V gene TRBV5-1, with D possibly being TRBD1 or TRBD2 (6 bases each). Trimming pared 1 base from V and 5 bases from J, leaving 14 bases between. This CDR3 has 15 residues. CDR1 and CDR2 from the germline V gene are SGHRS and YFSETQ.

This clonotype was observed at least ten times. J is TRBJ1-1 and V is TRBV6-2 or TRBV6-3; 8 bases are shared with TRBD1. This CDR3 is built from 14 residues. Germline V gene data show CDR1 as MNHEY and CDR2 as SVGEGT. With V trimmed by 7 bases and J by 4 bases, 8 bases remained unmatched. The CDR3 here is CASKRGQGSTEAFF. As DNA, the CDR3 is TGTGCCAGCAAACGCGGACAGGGATCCACTGAAGCTTTCTTT.

The chain joins TRBV6-1 to TRBJ1-6; TRBD1 matches at 8 bases. The trim removed 11 bases at V and 5 bases at J, leaving 8 bases unmatched. Germline CDR1 and CDR2: MNHNS and SASEGT. This CDR3 is built from 14 residues. CDR3 region: CAGKTTGDNSPLHF. The DNA for the CDR3 is TGTGCCGGCAAAACGACAGGGGATAATTCACCCCTCCACTTT.

Many counts were recorded for this clonotype. Here the CDR3 reads CASSSMGGQSNEQFF. DNA for the CDR3: TGTGCCAGCAGTTCCATGGGTGGTCAGAGCAATGAGCAGTTCTTC. The gene calls are TRBV6-4 and TRBJ2-1; unclear D gene. Germline V gives CDR1 MRHNA, CDR2 SNTAGT. The V end lost 5 bases, the J end lost 6 bases, and 17 bases lay between the germline ends. CDR3 length: 15 residues.